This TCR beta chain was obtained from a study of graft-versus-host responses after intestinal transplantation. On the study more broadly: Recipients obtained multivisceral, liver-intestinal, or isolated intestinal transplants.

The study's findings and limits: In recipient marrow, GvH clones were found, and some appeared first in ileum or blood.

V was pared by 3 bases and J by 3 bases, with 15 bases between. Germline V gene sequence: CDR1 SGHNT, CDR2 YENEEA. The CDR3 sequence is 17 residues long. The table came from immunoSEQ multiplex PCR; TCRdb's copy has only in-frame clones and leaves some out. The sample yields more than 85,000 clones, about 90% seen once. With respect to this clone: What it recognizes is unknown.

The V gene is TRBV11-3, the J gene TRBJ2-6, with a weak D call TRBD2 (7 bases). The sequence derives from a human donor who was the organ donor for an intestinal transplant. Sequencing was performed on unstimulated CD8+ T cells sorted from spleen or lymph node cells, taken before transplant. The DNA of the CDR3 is TGTGCCAGCAGCTTCTGGGCGGGGGCGAGTGGGGCCAACGTCCTGACTTTC. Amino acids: CASSFWAGASGANVLTF.